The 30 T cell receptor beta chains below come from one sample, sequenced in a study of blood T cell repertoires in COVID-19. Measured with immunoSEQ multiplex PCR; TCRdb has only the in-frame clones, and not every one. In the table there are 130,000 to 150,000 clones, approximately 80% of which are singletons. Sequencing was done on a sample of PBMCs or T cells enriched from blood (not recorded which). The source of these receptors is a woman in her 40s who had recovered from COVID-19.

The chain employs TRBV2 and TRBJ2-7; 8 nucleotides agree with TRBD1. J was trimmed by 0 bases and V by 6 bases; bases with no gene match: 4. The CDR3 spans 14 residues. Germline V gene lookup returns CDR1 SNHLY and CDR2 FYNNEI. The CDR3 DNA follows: TGTGCCAGCAGCGGACAGGGCCTCTCCTACGAGCAGTACTTC. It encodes CASSGQGLSYEQYF. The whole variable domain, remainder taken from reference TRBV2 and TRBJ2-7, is EPEVTQTPSHQVTQMGQEVILRCVPISNHLYFYWYRQILGQKVEFLVSFYNNEISEKSEIFDDQFSVERPDGSNFTLKIRSTKLEDSAMYFCASSGQGLSYEQYFGPGTRLTVT.

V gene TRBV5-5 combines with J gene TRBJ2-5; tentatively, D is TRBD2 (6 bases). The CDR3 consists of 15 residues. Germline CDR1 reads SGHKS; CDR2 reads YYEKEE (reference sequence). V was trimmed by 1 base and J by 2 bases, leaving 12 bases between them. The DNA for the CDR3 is TGTGCCAGCAGCTTGCTAGAACTAGCTCAAGAGACCCAGTACTTC. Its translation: CASSLLELAQETQYF.

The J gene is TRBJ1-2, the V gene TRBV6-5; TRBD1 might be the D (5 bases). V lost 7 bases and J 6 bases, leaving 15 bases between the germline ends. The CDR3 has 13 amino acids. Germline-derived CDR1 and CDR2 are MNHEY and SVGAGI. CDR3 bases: TGTGCCAGCATGTCTGGGGGGGTTAATGGCTACACCTTC. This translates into CASMSGGVNGYTF.

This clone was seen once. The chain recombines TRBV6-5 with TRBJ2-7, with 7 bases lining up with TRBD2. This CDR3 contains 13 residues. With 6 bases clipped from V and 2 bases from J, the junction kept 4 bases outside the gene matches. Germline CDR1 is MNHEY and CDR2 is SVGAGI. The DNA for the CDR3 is TGTGCCAGCAGCCGGGACTACCCCTACGAGCAGTACTTC. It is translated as CASSRDYPYEQYF.

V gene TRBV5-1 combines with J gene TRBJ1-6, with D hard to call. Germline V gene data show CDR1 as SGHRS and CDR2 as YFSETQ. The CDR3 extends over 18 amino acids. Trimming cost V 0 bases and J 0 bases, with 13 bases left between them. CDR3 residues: CASSLGAWRSSYNSPLHF. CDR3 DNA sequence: TGCGCCAGCAGCTTGGGGGCCTGGAGGAGCTCCTATAATTCACCCCTCCACTTT.

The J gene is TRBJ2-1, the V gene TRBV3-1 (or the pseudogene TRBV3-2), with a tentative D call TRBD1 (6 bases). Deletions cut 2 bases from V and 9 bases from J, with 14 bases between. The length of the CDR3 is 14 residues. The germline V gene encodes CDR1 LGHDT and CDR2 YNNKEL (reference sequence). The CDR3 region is CASSQFMGASEQFF. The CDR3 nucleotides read TGTGCCAGCAGCCAATTTATGGGGGCGAGTGAGCAGTTCTTC.

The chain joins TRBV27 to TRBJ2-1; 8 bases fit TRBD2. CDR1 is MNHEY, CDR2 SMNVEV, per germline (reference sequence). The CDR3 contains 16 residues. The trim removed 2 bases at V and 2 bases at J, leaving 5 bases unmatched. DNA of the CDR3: TGTGCCAGCAGTTTAATGATCGGGAGGGCCTACAATGAGCAGTTCTTC. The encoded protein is CASSLMIGRAYNEQFF.

Here the CDR3 reads CASSLSRTGRTEAFF. The DNA for the CDR3 is TGTGCCAGCAGTTTATCGAGGACAGGGAGGACTGAAGCTTTCTTT. The J gene is TRBJ1-1, the V gene TRBV27, with 8 bases aligning to TRBD1. Looked up from germline, CDR1 is MNHEY and CDR2 is SMNVEV (reference sequence). V gave up 0 bases and J gave up 5 bases; unmatched junction bases: 5. This CDR3 is built from 15 residues.

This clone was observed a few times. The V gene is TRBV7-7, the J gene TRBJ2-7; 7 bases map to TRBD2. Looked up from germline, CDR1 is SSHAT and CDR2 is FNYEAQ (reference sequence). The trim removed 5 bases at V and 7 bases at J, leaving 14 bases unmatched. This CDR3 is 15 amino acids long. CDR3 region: CASSPSFGRSREQYF. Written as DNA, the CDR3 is TGTGCCAGCAGCCCTAGCTTCGGGAGGAGTCGGGAGCAGTACTTC.

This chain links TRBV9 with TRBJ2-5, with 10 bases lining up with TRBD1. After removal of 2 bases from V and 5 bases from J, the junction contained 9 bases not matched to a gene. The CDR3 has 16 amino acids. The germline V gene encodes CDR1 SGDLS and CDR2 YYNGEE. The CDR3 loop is CASSVAGTGVGETQYF. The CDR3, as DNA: TGTGCCAGCAGCGTTGCCGGGACAGGGGTCGGGGAGACCCAGTACTTC.

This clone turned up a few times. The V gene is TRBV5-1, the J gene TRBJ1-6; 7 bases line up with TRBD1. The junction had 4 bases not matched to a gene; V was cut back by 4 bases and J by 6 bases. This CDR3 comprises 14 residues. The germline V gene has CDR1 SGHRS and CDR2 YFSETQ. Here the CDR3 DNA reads TGCGCCAGCAGCGTGGGACAGTCTAATTCACCCCTCCACTTT. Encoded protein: CASSVGQSNSPLHF.

CDR3 sequence: CASSEAAGNTIYF. The CDR3 DNA reads as TGTGCCAGCAGTGAAGCGGCCGGAAACACCATATATTTT. The V call is TRBV6-1, the J call TRBJ1-3; D ambiguous. Germline CDR1 MNHNS, CDR2 SASEGT. This CDR3 comprises 13 residues. The V gene lost 0 bases and the J gene lost 4 bases, with 4 bases spanning the gap.

Here the CDR3 DNA reads TGCGCCAGCAGACCCACTGCAAGCTCCTACGAGCAGTACTTC. It yields the protein CASRPTASSYEQYF. V is TRBV10-2 and J is TRBJ2-7; D gene ambiguous. Germline values: CDR1 WSHSY, CDR2 SAAADI. The CDR3 runs to 14 residues. Between the trimmed V and J ends, which lost 6 bases and 0 bases, there was a span of 12 bases.

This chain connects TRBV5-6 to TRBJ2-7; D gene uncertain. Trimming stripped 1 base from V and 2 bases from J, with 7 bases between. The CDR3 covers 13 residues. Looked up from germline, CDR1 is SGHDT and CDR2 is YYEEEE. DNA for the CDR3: TGTGCCAGCAGCTTGACATACCCCTACGAGCAGTACTTC. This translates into CASSLTYPYEQYF. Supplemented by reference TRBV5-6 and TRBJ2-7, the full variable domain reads DAGVTQSPTHLIKTRGQQVTLRCSPKSGHDTVSWYQQALGQGPQFIFQYYEEEERQRGNFPDRFSGHQFPNYSSELNVNALLLGDSALYLCASSLTYPYEQYFGPGTRLTVT.

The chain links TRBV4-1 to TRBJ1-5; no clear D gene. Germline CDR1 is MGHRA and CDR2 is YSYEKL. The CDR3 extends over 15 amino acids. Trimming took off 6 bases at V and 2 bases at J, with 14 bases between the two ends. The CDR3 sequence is CASSREGAGNQPQHF. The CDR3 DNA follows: TGCGCCAGCAGTCGTGAGGGCGCGGGCAATCAGCCCCAGCATTTT.

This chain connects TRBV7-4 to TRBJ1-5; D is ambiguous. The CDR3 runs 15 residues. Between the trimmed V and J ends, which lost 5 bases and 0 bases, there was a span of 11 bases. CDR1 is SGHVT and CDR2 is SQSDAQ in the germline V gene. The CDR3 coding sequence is TGTGCCAGCAGCCCTCCCACAGCTAGCAATCAGCCCCAGCATTTT. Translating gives CASSPPTASNQPQHF.

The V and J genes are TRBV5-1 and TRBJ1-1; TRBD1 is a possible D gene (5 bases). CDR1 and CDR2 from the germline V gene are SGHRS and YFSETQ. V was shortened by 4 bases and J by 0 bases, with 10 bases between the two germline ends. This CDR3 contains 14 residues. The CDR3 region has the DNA TGCGCCAGCAGCGGGAGGGGCATGAACACTGAAGCTTTCTTT. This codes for CASSGRGMNTEAFF.

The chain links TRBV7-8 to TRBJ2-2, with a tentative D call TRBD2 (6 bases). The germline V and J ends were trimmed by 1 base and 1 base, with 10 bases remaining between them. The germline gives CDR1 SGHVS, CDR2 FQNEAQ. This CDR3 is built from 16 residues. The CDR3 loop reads CASSLGSGVNTGELFF. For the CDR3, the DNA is TGTGCCAGCAGCTTAGGTAGCGGAGTGAACACCGGGGAGCTGTTTTTT. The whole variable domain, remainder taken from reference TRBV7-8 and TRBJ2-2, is GAGVSQSPRYKVAKRGQDVALRCDPISGHVSLFWYQQALGQGPEFLTYFQNEAQLDKSGLPSDRFFAERPEGSVSTLKIQRTQQEDSAVYLCASSLGSGVNTGELFFGEGSRLTVL.

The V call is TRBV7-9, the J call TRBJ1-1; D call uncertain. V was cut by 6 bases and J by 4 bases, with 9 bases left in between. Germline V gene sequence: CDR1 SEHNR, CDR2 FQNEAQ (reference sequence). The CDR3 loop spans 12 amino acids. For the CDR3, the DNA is TGTGCCAGCAGGACGGAGGGCACTGAAGCTTTCTTT. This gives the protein CASRTEGTEAFF.

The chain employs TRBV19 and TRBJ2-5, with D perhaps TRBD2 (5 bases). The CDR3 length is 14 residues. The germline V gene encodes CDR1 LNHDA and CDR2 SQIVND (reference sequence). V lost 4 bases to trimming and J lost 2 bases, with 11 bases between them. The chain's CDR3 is CASSNPSKQETQYF. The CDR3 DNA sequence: TGTGCCAGTAGTAATCCTAGCAAACAAGAGACCCAGTACTTC.

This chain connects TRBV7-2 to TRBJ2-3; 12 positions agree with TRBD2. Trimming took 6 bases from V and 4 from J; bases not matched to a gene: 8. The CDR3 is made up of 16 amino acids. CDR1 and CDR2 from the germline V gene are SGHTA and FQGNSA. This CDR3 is CASRQRTSGVSDTQYF. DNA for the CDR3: TGTGCCAGCAGACAACGGACTAGCGGGGTTTCAGATACGCAGTATTTT. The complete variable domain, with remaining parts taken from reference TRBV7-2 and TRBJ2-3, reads GAGVSQSPSNKVTEKGKDVELRCDPISGHTALYWYRQSLGQGLEFLIYFQGNSAPDKSGLPSDRFSAERTGGSVSTLTIQRTQQEDSAVYLCASRQRTSGVSDTQYFGPGTRLTVL.

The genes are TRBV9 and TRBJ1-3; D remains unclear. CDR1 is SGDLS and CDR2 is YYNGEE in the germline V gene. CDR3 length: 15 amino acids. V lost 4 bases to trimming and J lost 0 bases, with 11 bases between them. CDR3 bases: TGTGCCAGCAGCTCAGGATCCTCCTCTGGAAACACCATATATTTT. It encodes CASSSGSSSGNTIYF.

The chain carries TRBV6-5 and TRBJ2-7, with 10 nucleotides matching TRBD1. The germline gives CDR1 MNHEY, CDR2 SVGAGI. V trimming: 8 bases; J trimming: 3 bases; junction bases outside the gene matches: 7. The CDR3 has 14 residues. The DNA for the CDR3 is TGTGCCAGCGGGAAAGGGACAGGGGACTACGAGCAGTACTTC. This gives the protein CASGKGTGDYEQYF.

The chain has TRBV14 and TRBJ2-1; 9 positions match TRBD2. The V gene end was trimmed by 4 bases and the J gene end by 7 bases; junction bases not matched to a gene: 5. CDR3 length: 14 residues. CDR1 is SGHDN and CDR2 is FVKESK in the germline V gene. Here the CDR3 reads CASSPALAGNEQFF. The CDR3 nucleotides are TGTGCCAGCAGCCCAGCTCTAGCGGGAAATGAGCAGTTCTTC.

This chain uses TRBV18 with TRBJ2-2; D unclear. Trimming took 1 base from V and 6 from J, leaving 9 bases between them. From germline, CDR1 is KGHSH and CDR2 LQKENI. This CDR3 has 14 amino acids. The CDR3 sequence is CASSPLAEAGELFF. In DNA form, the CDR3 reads TGTGCCAGCTCACCACTAGCTGAGGCCGGGGAGCTGTTTTTT.

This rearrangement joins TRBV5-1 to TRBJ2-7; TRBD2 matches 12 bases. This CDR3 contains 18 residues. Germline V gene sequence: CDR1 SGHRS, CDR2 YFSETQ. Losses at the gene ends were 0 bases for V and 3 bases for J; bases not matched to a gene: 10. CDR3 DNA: TGCGCCAGCAGCTTGGACCCTAGCGGGAGGGCCTCCTACTACGAGCAGTACTTC. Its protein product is CASSLDPSGRASYYEQYF. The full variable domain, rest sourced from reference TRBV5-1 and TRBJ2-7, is KAGVTQTPRYLIKTRGQQVTLSCSPISGHRSVSWYQQTPGQGLQFLFEYFSETQRNKGNFPGRFSGRQFSNSRSEMNVSTLELGDSALYLCASSLDPSGRASYYEQYFGPGTRLTVT.

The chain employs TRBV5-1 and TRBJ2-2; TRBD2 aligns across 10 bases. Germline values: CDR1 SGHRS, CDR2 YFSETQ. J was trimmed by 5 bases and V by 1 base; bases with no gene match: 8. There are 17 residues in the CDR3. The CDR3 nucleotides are TGCGCCAGCAGCTTGAGGCTAGCGGGAGAATCGACCGGGGAGCTGTTTTTT. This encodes CASSLRLAGESTGELFF.

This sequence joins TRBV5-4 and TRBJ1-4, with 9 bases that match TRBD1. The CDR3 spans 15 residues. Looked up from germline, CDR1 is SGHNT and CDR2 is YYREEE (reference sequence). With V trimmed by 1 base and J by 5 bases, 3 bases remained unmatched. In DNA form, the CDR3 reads TGTGCCAGCAGCTTGTGGGGGACAGGGAATGAAAAACTGTTTTTT. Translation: CASSLWGTGNEKLFF.

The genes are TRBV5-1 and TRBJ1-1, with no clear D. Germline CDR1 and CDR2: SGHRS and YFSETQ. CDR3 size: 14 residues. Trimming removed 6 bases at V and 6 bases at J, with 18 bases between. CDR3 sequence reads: CASTPGGAHAEAFF. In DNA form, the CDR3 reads TGCGCCAGCACCCCCGGAGGCGCCCACGCTGAAGCTTTCTTT.

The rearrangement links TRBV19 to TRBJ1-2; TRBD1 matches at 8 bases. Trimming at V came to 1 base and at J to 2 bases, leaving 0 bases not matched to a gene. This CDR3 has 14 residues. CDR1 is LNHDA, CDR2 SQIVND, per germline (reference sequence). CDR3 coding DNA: TGTGCCAGTAGTATAGGACAGGGGAACTATGGCTACACCTTC. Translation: CASSIGQGNYGYTF. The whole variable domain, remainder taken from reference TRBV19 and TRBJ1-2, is DGGITQSPKYLFRKEGQNVTLSCEQNLNHDAMYWYRQDPGQGLRLIYYSQIVNDFQKGDIAEGYSVSREKKESFPLTVTSAQKNPTAFYLCASSIGQGNYGYTFGSGTRLTVV.